This T cell receptor beta chain originates from a study of CD8+ T cells in alopecia areata. For the study at large: Oral tofacitinib, 5 to 10 mg twice daily, was given in an open-label trial. Notes on the study in general: Scalp and blood samples kept many expanded lesional clones throughout tofacitinib.

Treatment here: oral pan-JAK inhibitor, 5-10 mg twice daily. CDR1 is LNHDA, CDR2 SQIVND, per germline (reference sequence). CDR3 size: 13 residues. The ends lost 1 base at V and 6 bases at J; junction bases unmatched: 1. On this clone itself: As yet, its antigen is unknown. The same CDR3 is also encoded by other DNA sequences in this sample.

The sequencing template was cDNA reverse transcribed from extracted RNA. The assay was immunoSEQ multiplex PCR, and TCRdb's table has in-frame clones only and misses some. The table has hundreds of thousands of clones, around two fifths seen once; the top ten hold about 0.48%. The chain recombines TRBV19 with TRBJ2-3, with 7 bases aligning to TRBD2. The sequence was obtained from a human donor with alopecia areata. The sequencing here drew on CD4+ T cells sorted from blood, taken between weeks 30 and 35, from a patient treated with tofacitinib. In DNA form, the CDR3 reads TGTGCCAGTAGTATAGGACTAGCCGATACGCAGTATTTT. Protein sequence: CASSIGLADTQYF. Complete variable domain (other parts from reference TRBV19 and TRBJ2-3): DGGITQSPKYLFRKEGQNVTLSCEQNLNHDAMYWYRQDPGQGLRLIYYSQIVNDFQKGDIAEGYSVSREKKESFPLTVTSAQKNPTAFYLCASSIGLADTQYFGPGTRLTVL.